This T cell receptor beta chain was recorded in a study of OX40 agonist ivuxolimab in advanced cancers. Some clones are missing from TCRdb's copy, which holds only in-frame ones; the method was immunoSEQ multiplex PCR. The sample yields tens of thousands of clones, 90% seen once. This sequence was found in an adult with an advanced solid tumor such as melanoma, head and neck, liver or kidney cancer. The sample here was CD4+ or CD8+ T cells sorted from blood, taken in a trial of the OX40 agonist ivuxolimab.

As DNA, the CDR3 is TGTGCCAGCAGTCGGACAGTCCACTACGAGCAGTACTTC. Protein: CASSRTVHYEQYF. V gene TRBV2 combines with J gene TRBJ2-7; perhaps TRBD1 as D (6 bases). This CDR3 comprises 13 residues. The V and J ends lost 5 bases and 3 bases respectively, with 11 bases between them. Per germline, CDR1 SNHLY and CDR2 FYNNEI.